This is a list of T cell receptor beta chains from one sample in a study of blood T cell repertoires in COVID-19. TCRdb's copy holds only in-frame clones and misses some; the assay was immunoSEQ multiplex PCR. Of roughly 170,000 clones in the sample, around 86% were seen once. Sequenced sample: peripheral blood. The receptors originated from a man in his forties or fifties with active or convalescent COVID-19. CDR3s include the opening cysteine and the closing phenylalanine or tryptophan. The D gene is left open where the match is weak. Clone size is shown for a subset of rows, as once, few, many or a class of expanded clone.

CDR3 protein: CASSPSLAGTRHGYTF; CDR3 DNA: TGTGCCAGCAGCCCAAGCTTAGCCGGGACACGGCATGGCTACACCTTC; V gene: TRBV7-9; D gene: NA; J gene: TRBJ1-2; clone size: once
CDR3 protein: CASSIWPGRGNTEAFF; CDR3 DNA: TGTGCCAGTAGTATATGGCCGGGTAGAGGCAACACTGAAGCTTTCTTT; V gene: TRBV19; D gene: NA; J gene: TRBJ1-1; clone size: NA
CDR3 protein: CASSQGREGIRNEQYF; CDR3 DNA: TGTGCCAGCAGCCAGGGCCGGGAGGGGATAAGGAACGAGCAGTACTTC; V gene: TRBV4-2; D gene: TRBD2; J gene: TRBJ2-7; clone size: NA
CDR3 protein: CASSPSGGEQYF; CDR3 DNA: TGTGCCAGCTCACCAAGCGGTGGCGAGCAGTACTTC; V gene: TRBV18; D gene: NA; J gene: TRBJ2-7; clone size: NA
CDR3 protein: CASSLGLAGGLDEQFF; CDR3 DNA: TGTGCCAGCAGCTTAGGCCTAGCGGGGGGGCTGGATGAGCAGTTCTTC; V gene: TRBV7-3; D gene: TRBD2; J gene: TRBJ2-1; clone size: NA
CDR3 protein: CASSQGHTEAFF; CDR3 DNA: TGTGCCAGCAGCCAGGGGCACACTGAAGCTTTCTTT; V gene: TRBV9; D gene: NA; J gene: TRBJ1-1; clone size: NA
CDR3 protein: CASGPGTVYGYTF; CDR3 DNA: TGTGCTAGTGGTCCCGGGACAGTGTATGGCTACACCTTC; V gene: TRBV12-5; D gene: TRBD1; J gene: TRBJ1-2; clone size: NA
CDR3 protein: CASSPSVGGAYEQYF; CDR3 DNA: TGTGCCAGCAGTCCTTCGGTGGGGGGGGCCTACGAGCAGTACTTC; V gene: TRBV28; D gene: TRBD2; J gene: TRBJ2-7; clone size: NA
CDR3 protein: CASSFLYGPGVAYEQYF; CDR3 DNA: TGTGCCAGCAGCTTCCTCTACGGGCCAGGGGTGGCCTACGAGCAGTACTTC; V gene: TRBV5-6; D gene: NA; J gene: TRBJ2-7; clone size: NA
CDR3 protein: CASSGDFRGNEQFF; CDR3 DNA: TGTGCCAGCAGCGGGGACTTCAGGGGGAATGAGCAGTTCTTC; V gene: TRBV9; D gene: NA; J gene: TRBJ2-1; clone size: NA
CDR3 protein: CASSYQGAHAEAFF; CDR3 DNA: TGTGCCAGCAGTTACCAGGGGGCGCATGCTGAAGCTTTCTTT; V gene: TRBV6-5; D gene: TRBD1; J gene: TRBJ1-1; clone size: NA
CDR3 protein: CAWDRDNDNYGYTF; CDR3 DNA: TGTGCCTGGGACCGGGACAACGACAATTATGGCTACACCTTC; V gene: TRBV30; D gene: NA; J gene: TRBJ1-2; clone size: NA
CDR3 protein: CSVNTGGGGTEAFF; CDR3 DNA: TGCAGCGTTAATACAGGGGGAGGGGGCACTGAAGCTTTCTTT; V gene: TRBV29-1; D gene: TRBD1; J gene: TRBJ1-1; clone size: NA
CDR3 protein: CASSSTLAGAYNEQFF; CDR3 DNA: TGTGCCAGCAGTTCGACACTAGCGGGGGCATACAATGAGCAGTTCTTC; V gene: TRBV6-5; D gene: TRBD2; J gene: TRBJ2-1; clone size: NA
CDR3 protein: CASGLELDSPLHF; CDR3 DNA: TGTGCTAGTGGTTTGGAACTTGATTCACCCCTCCACTTT; V gene: TRBV12-5; D gene: NA; J gene: TRBJ1-6; clone size: NA
CDR3 protein: CAWGTGHSYEQYF; CDR3 DNA: TGTGCCTGGGGGACAGGGCACTCCTACGAGCAGTACTTC; V gene: TRBV30; D gene: TRBD1; J gene: TRBJ2-7; clone size: NA
CDR3 protein: CASSTGGAIQYF; CDR3 DNA: TGTGCCAGCAGCACAGGGGGGGCCATTCAGTACTTC; V gene: TRBV2; D gene: NA; J gene: TRBJ2-4; clone size: NA
CDR3 protein: CASSEQSAGKADTQYF; CDR3 DNA: TGCGCCAGCAGTGAGCAGTCGGCAGGGAAGGCAGATACGCAGTATTTT; V gene: TRBV10-2; D gene: NA; J gene: TRBJ2-3; clone size: NA
CDR3 protein: CASSLGSGLSYEQYF; CDR3 DNA: TGTGCCAGCAGCTTAGGGTCAGGACTCTCCTACGAGCAGTACTTC; V gene: TRBV11-1; D gene: NA; J gene: TRBJ2-7; clone size: NA
CDR3 protein: CASRPLVAGYTDTQYF; CDR3 DNA: TGTGCCAGCAGACCTTTAGTAGCGGGGTACACAGATACGCAGTATTTT; V gene: TRBV27; D gene: TRBD2; J gene: TRBJ2-3; clone size: NA
CDR3 protein: CASSQGQEVNGYTF; CDR3 DNA: TGTGCCAGCTCACAGGGACAGGAAGTAAATGGCTACACCTTC; V gene: TRBV18; D gene: TRBD1; J gene: TRBJ1-2; clone size: NA
CDR3 protein: CASSLEPGGGGTEAFF; CDR3 DNA: TGCGCCAGCAGCTTGGAACCAGGGGGCGGTGGCACTGAAGCTTTCTTT; V gene: TRBV5-1; D gene: TRBD1; J gene: TRBJ1-1; clone size: few
CDR3 protein: CSERTGLTEAFF; CDR3 DNA: TGCAGCGAACGGACAGGGTTAACTGAAGCTTTCTTT; V gene: TRBV29-1; D gene: TRBD1; J gene: TRBJ1-1; clone size: few
CDR3 protein: CASIMQGGPLNTEAFF; CDR3 DNA: TGTGCCAGCATCATGCAGGGGGGACCCTTGAACACTGAAGCTTTCTTT; V gene: TRBV11-3; D gene: TRBD1; J gene: TRBJ1-1; clone size: few
CDR3 protein: CATSSWGLAYNEQFF; CDR3 DNA: TGTGCCACCAGCAGCTGGGGACTGGCGTACAATGAGCAGTTCTTC; V gene: TRBV24-1; D gene: NA; J gene: TRBJ2-1; clone size: NA
CDR3 protein: CASSVAGTRTDTQYF; CDR3 DNA: TGTGCCAGCAGCGTCGCGGGGACCCGCACAGATACGCAGTATTTT; V gene: TRBV9; D gene: NA; J gene: TRBJ2-3; clone size: few
CDR3 protein: CASSYGTGVEKLFF; CDR3 DNA: TGTGCCAGCAGCTATGGGACAGGGGTTGAAAAACTGTTTTTT; V gene: TRBV7-2; D gene: TRBD1; J gene: TRBJ1-4; clone size: NA
CDR3 protein: CASSPRETSNTEAFF; CDR3 DNA: TGTGCCAGCTCACCACGGGAGACCTCGAACACTGAAGCTTTCTTT; V gene: TRBV18; D gene: NA; J gene: TRBJ1-1; clone size: NA
CDR3 protein: CASSLGSYRGTGF; CDR3 DNA: TGTGCCAGCAGCTTAGGGTCGTACAGAGGGACAGGTTTT; V gene: TRBV7-9; D gene: TRBD1; J gene: TRBJ1-1; clone size: NA
CDR3 protein: CASSLSSGTLDEQYF; CDR3 DNA: TGTGCCAGCAGTCTCAGTTCCGGGACTCTCGACGAGCAGTACTTC; V gene: TRBV27; D gene: NA; J gene: TRBJ2-7; clone size: NA
CDR3 protein: CASSQGTSALQETQYF; CDR3 DNA: TGTGCCAGCAGCCAAGGGACTAGCGCGCTTCAAGAGACCCAGTACTTC; V gene: TRBV4-2; D gene: TRBD2; J gene: TRBJ2-5; clone size: NA
CDR3 protein: CASSQGTARGPVYGYTF; CDR3 DNA: TGTGCCAGCAGCCAAGGAACAGCCAGGGGGCCTGTCTATGGCTACACCTTC; V gene: TRBV3-1/TRBV3-2; D gene: TRBD1; J gene: TRBJ1-2; clone size: once
CDR3 protein: CASSQQGLMNTEAFF; CDR3 DNA: TGCGCCAGCAGCCAACAGGGCCTGATGAACACTGAAGCTTTCTTT; V gene: TRBV4-1; D gene: NA; J gene: TRBJ1-1; clone size: few
CDR3 protein: CATSRDLEGHQPQHF; CDR3 DNA: TGTGCCACCAGCAGAGATTTGGAGGGGCATCAGCCCCAGCATTTT; V gene: TRBV15; D gene: NA; J gene: TRBJ1-5; clone size: NA
CDR3 protein: CASRPGQKLTGELFF; CDR3 DNA: TGTGCCAGCCGGCCAGGACAGAAACTGACCGGGGAGCTGTTTTTT; V gene: TRBV7-8; D gene: NA; J gene: TRBJ2-2; clone size: NA
CDR3 protein: CASSSSGTRARTDTQYF; CDR3 DNA: TGTGCCAGCAGCTCAAGCGGGACAAGAGCACGCACAGATACGCAGTATTTT; V gene: TRBV7-3; D gene: NA; J gene: TRBJ2-3; clone size: NA
CDR3 protein: CASSLLAGGPNEQFF; CDR3 DNA: TGTGCCAGCAGCTTGCTAGCGGGGGGACCGAATGAGCAGTTCTTC; V gene: TRBV5-4; D gene: TRBD2; J gene: TRBJ2-1; clone size: NA
CDR3 protein: CASSSSGTGADTQYF; CDR3 DNA: TGTGCCAGCAGTTCCTCCGGGACAGGGGCAGATACGCAGTATTTT; V gene: TRBV28; D gene: TRBD1; J gene: TRBJ2-3; clone size: NA
CDR3 protein: CASSAPGTGGTEAFF; CDR3 DNA: TGTGCCAGCAGTGCCCCCGGGACAGGGGGCACTGAAGCTTTCTTT; V gene: TRBV28; D gene: TRBD1; J gene: TRBJ1-1; clone size: few
CDR3 protein: CAISEAGGTYGYTF; CDR3 DNA: TGTGCCATCAGTGAGGCAGGGGGAACATATGGCTACACCTTC; V gene: TRBV10-3; D gene: TRBD1; J gene: TRBJ1-2; clone size: NA
CDR3 protein: CASSLAVPSSYNSPLHF; CDR3 DNA: TGTGCCAGCAGTTTAGCGGTCCCCAGCTCCTATAATTCACCCCTCCACTTT; V gene: TRBV27; D gene: NA; J gene: TRBJ1-6; clone size: NA
CDR3 protein: CASSPPRDSGNTIYF; CDR3 DNA: TGTGCCAGCTCACCACCTAGAGACTCTGGAAACACCATATATTTT; V gene: TRBV18; D gene: NA; J gene: TRBJ1-3; clone size: NA